This T cell receptor (beta chain) was obtained from a study of post-analysis software for immune sequencing data. Unique molecular identifiers tagged the TCR beta cDNA libraries. MiXCR, applied by TCRdb to the PCR reads, yields one record per CDR3 protein. The sample has hundreds of thousands of distinct CDR3 sequences, approximately 38% seen once. CDR3 length: 16 amino acids. Trimming at V came to 1 base and at J to 9 bases, leaving 9 bases not matched to a gene. Details on this clonotype: Its antigen is unknown.

Study outcomes and limitations: A handful of TRBV segments were more frequent in patients than controls; TRBV5-6, TRBV5-1 and TRBV20-1 belonged to this group. Diversity measured as normalized Chao1 was significantly lower in multiple sclerosis patients than in controls.

This receptor was identified in a girl aged 5-17 years with multiple sclerosis. V gene TRBV12-3 or TRBV12-4 combines with J gene TRBJ2-1; 10 positions agree with TRBD2. Sequencing was performed on blood. DNA for the CDR3: TGTGCCAGCAGTTTAGGAGCGGGGGGGCCATCATCTGAGCAGTTCTTC. Its translation is CASSLGAGGPSSEQFF.